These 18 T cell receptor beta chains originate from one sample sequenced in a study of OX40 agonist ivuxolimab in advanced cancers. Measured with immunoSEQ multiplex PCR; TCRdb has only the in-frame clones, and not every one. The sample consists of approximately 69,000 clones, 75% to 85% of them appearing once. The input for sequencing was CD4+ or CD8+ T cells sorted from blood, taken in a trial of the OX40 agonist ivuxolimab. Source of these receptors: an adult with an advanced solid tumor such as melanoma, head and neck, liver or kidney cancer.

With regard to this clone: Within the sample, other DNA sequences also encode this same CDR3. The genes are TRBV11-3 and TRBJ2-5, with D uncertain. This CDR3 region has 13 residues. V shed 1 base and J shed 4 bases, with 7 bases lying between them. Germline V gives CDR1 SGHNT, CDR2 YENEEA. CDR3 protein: CASSLVPGETQYF. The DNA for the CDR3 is TGTGCCAGCAGCTTAGTTCCGGGAGAGACCCAGTACTTC.

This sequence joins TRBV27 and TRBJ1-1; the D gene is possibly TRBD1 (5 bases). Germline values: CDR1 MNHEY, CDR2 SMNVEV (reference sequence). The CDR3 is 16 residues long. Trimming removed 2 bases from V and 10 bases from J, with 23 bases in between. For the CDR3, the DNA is TGTGCCAGCAGTTTAAGTGGGTGGGACTTGGGCGACGGAGCTTTCTTT. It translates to CASSLSGWDLGDGAFF.

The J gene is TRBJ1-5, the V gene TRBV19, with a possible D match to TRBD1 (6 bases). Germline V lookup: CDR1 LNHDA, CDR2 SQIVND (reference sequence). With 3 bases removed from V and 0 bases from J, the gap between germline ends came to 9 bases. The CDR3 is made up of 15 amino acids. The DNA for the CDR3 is TGTGCCAGTAGTATGGACAGCTATAGCAATCAGCCCCAGCATTTT. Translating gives CASSMDSYSNQPQHF.

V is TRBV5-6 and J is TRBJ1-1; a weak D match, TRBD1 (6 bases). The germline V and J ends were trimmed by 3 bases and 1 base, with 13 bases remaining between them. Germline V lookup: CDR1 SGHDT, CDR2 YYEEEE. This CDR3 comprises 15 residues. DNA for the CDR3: TGTGCCAGCAGCTCAGCCTCGACAGGGAACACTGAAGCTTTCTTT. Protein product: CASSSASTGNTEAFF. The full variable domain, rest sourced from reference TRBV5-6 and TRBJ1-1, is DAGVTQSPTHLIKTRGQQVTLRCSPKSGHDTVSWYQQALGQGPQFIFQYYEEEERQRGNFPDRFSGHQFPNYSSELNVNALLLGDSALYLCASSSASTGNTEAFFGQGTRLTVV.

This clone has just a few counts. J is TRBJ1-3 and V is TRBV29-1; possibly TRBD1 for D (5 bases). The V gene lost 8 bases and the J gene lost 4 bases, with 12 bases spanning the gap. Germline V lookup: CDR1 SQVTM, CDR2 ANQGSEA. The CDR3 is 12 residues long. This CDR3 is CSTRGGGNTIYF. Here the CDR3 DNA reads TGCAGCACAAGGGGAGGAGGAAACACCATATATTTT.

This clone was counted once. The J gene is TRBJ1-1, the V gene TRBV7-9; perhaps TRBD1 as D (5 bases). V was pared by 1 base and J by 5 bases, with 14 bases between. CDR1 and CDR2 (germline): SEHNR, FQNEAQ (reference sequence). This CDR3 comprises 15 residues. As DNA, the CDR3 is TGTGCCAGCAGCTTAGAAGTAGGGGTGGTAACTGAAGCTTTCTTT. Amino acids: CASSLEVGVVTEAFF.

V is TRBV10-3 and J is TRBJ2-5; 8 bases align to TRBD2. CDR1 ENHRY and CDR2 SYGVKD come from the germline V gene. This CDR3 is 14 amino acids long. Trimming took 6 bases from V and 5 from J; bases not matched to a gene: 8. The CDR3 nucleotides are TGTGCCATCAGCAACGGGGGGGCCGGGGAGACCCAGTACTTC. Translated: CAISNGGAGETQYF.

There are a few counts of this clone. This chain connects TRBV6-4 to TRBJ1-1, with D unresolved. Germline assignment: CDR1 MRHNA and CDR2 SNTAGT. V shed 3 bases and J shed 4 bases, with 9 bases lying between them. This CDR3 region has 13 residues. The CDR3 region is CASSEGRGTEAFF. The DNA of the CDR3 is TGTGCCAGCAGTGAAGGTCGGGGCACTGAAGCTTTCTTT.

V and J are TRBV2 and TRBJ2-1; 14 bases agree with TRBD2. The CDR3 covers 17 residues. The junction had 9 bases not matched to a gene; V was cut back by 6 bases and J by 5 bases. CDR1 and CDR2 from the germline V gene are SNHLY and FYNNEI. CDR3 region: CASSAGTSGGIDNEQFF. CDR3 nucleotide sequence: TGTGCCAGCAGCGCAGGGACTAGCGGGGGTATCGACAATGAGCAGTTCTTC.

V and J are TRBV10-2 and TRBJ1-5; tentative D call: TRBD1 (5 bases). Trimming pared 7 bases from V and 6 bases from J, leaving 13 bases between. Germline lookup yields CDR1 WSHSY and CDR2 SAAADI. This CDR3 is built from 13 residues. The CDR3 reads CASTERRGQPQHF. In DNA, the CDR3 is TGCGCCAGCACGGAACGTAGGGGTCAGCCCCAGCATTTT.

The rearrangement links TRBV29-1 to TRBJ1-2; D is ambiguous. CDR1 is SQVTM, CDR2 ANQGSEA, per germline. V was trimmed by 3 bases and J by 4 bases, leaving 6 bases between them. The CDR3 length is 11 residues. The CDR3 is CSVEKAYGYTF. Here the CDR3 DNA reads TGCAGCGTTGAGAAGGCCTATGGCTACACCTTC.

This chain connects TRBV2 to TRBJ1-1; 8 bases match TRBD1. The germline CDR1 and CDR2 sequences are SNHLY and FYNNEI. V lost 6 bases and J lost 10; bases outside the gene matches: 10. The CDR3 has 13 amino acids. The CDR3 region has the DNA TGTGCCAGCAGAGATACAGGGGGTGTTGGAGCTTTCTTT. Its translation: CASRDTGGVGAFF.

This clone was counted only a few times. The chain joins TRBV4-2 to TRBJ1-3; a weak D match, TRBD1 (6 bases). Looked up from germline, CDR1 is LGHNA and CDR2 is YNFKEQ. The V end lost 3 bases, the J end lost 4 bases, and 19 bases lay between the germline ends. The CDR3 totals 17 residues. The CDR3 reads CASSQGAGLDTGNTIYF. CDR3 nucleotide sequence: TGTGCCAGCAGCCAGGGGGCAGGGTTGGATACCGGAAACACCATATATTTT.

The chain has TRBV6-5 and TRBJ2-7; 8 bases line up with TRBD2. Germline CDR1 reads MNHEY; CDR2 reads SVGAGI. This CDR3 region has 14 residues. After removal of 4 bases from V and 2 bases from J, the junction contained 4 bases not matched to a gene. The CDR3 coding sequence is TGTGCCAGCAGTTCGGGACTAGTTACCTACGAGCAGTACTTC. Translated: CASSSGLVTYEQYF.

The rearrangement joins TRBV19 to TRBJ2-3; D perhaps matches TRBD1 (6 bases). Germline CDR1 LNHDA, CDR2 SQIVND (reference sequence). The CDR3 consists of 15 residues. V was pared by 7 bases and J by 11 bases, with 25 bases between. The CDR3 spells CASTGIQGSSPQQYF. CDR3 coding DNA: TGTGCCAGTACCGGAATACAGGGCTCATCTCCCCAGCAGTATTTT.

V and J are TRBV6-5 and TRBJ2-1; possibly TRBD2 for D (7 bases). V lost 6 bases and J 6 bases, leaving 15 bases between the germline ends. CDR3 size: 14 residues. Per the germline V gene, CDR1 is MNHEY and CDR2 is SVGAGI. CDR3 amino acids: CASRQTGGPNEQFF. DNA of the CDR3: TGTGCCAGCAGGCAAACCGGGGGGCCCAATGAGCAGTTCTTC.

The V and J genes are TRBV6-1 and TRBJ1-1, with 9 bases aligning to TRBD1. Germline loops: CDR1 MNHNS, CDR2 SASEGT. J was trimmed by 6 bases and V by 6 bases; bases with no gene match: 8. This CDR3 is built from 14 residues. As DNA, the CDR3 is TGTGCCAGCAGCCCGGGACAGGGTGGCGCTGAAGCTTTCTTT. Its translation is CASSPGQGGAEAFF.

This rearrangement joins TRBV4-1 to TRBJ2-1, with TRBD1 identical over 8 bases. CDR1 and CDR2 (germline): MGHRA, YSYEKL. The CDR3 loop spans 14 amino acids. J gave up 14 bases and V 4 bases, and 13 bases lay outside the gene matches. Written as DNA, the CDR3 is TGCGCCAGCAGCCGCAAGACCTCAGGGGGCGAAGAGTTCTTC. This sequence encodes CASSRKTSGGEEFF.